The 8 T cell receptor beta chains reported below all come from one sample, sequenced in a study of OX40 agonist ivuxolimab in advanced cancers. Sequencing used immunoSEQ multiplex PCR; TCRdb keeps in-frame clones, though not all of them. Altogether tens of thousands of clones are present, around 86% being singletons, with the ten largest covering approximately 19%. The specimen was CD4+ or CD8+ T cells sorted from blood, collected in a trial of the OX40 agonist ivuxolimab. The receptors originated from an adult with an advanced solid tumor such as melanoma, head and neck, liver or kidney cancer.

The chain has TRBV13 and TRBJ2-7, with 9 bases aligning to TRBD1. The CDR3 sequence is 15 residues long. V lost 5 bases, J lost 4 bases, and 9 bases stayed unmatched. Germline CDR1 PRHDT, CDR2 FYEKMQ (reference sequence). CDR3 in amino acids: CASSPSDRGGYEQYF. The CDR3 region has the DNA TGTGCCAGCAGCCCCTCGGACAGGGGCGGGTACGAGCAGTACTTC.

The chain carries TRBV6-5 and TRBJ2-5, with unresolved D. CDR1 and CDR2 (germline): MNHEY, SVGAGI. This CDR3 is 14 amino acids long. With 2 bases removed from V and 5 bases from J, the gap between germline ends came to 12 bases. CDR3 DNA sequence: TGTGCCAGCAGTTACGAGGACGCTGGTGAGACCCAGTACTTC. Translating it yields CASSYEDAGETQYF.

The chain has TRBV27 and TRBJ2-1; 8 positions agree with TRBD2. V was clipped by 8 bases and J by 7 bases; unmatched bases: 10. Germline lookup yields CDR1 MNHEY and CDR2 SMNVEV (reference sequence). CDR3 length: 14 amino acids. The CDR3 DNA reads as TGTGCCAGCTCGGGCGGGGGGCCCGTAAATGAGCAGTTCTTC. Translated: CASSGGGPVNEQFF.

The chain uses TRBV2 and TRBJ1-1; D gene unclear. The CDR3 extends over 13 amino acids. V dropped 2 bases and J dropped 2 bases, with 6 bases sitting between them. Per the germline V gene, CDR1 is SNHLY and CDR2 is FYNNEI. The CDR3 reads CASSEWVNTEAFF. The CDR3, as DNA: TGTGCCAGCAGTGAATGGGTTAACACTGAAGCTTTCTTT.

This chain joins TRBV4-3 and TRBJ1-2; 9 positions agree with TRBD1. J lost 3 bases, V lost 4 bases, and 9 bases had no gene match. Looked up from germline, CDR1 is LGHNA and CDR2 is YSLEER. This CDR3 comprises 16 residues. CDR3 DNA sequence: TGCGCCAGCAGCCCCTCCATGGACAGGGGATACTATGGCTACACCTTC. This translates into CASSPSMDRGYYGYTF.

The J gene is TRBJ2-7, the V gene TRBV6-1, with D hard to call. In germline, CDR1 is MNHNS, CDR2 SASEGT. V was cut by 7 bases and J by 6 bases, with 13 bases left in between. CDR3 length equals 12 residues. In DNA, the CDR3 is TGTGCCAGCACGGACCCTCTTGCCGAGCAGTACTTC. This sequence encodes CASTDPLAEQYF.

The chain combines TRBV7-9 with TRBJ1-1; D perhaps matches TRBD1 (6 bases). Germline V gives CDR1 SEHNR, CDR2 FQNEAQ (reference sequence). V lost 5 bases and J 4 bases, leaving 11 bases between the germline ends. The CDR3 totals 13 residues. The CDR3 DNA is TGTGCCAGCAGCCGGACAGAGTTCACTGAAGCTTTCTTT. It encodes CASSRTEFTEAFF.

The chain recombines TRBV9 with TRBJ2-5, with D possibly matching TRBD2 (6 bases). The CDR3 extends over 17 amino acids. V was pared by 2 bases and J by 0 bases, with 17 bases between. Germline V CDR1 and CDR2: SGDLS, YYNGEE. CDR3 DNA: TGTGCCAGCAGCGTCGGTCTTGGTGGGGGGTACCAAGAGACCCAGTACTTC. Translation gives CASSVGLGGGYQETQYF.